Presented here are 22 T cell receptor beta chains from one specimen sequenced in a study of blood T cell repertoires in COVID-19. Sequencing used immunoSEQ multiplex PCR; TCRdb keeps in-frame clones, though not all of them. The table has more than 300,000 clones, roughly 89% seen once; the top ten hold roughly a tenth. Sequencing was performed on PBMCs or T cells enriched from blood (not recorded which). All receptors derive from a woman aged 25-40 years who had recovered from COVID-19.

There are a few counts of this clone. The CDR3 loop reads CAWRLRATGMNYGYTF. As DNA, the CDR3 is TGTGCCTGGAGACTCAGAGCGACAGGGATGAACTATGGCTACACCTTC. The chain recombines TRBV30 with TRBJ1-2; 7 bases match TRBD1. The CDR3 length is 16 residues. CDR1 and CDR2 (germline): GTSNPN, SVGIG (reference sequence). With 3 bases clipped from V and 2 bases from J, the junction kept 12 bases outside the gene matches. Based on the CDR3 plus reference TRBV30 and TRBJ1-2, the full variable domain is SQTIHQWPATLVQPVGSPLSLECTVEGTSNPNLYWYRQAAGRGLQLLFYSVGIGQISSEVPQNLSASRPQDRQFILSSKKLLLSDSGFYLCAWRLRATGMNYGYTFGSGTRLTVV.

The chain uses TRBV21-1 and TRBJ2-7; the listed D gene, TRBD2, was not tested against the DNA. TRBV21-1 is given as a pseudogene. This CDR3 contains 15 residues. CDR3 amino acids: CASRPAEEPTYEQYF. The CDR3 nucleotides are TGTGCCAGCAGGCCCGCGGAGGAGCCAACCTACGAGCAGTACTTC.

The rearrangement links TRBV2 to TRBJ1-5; D gene uncertain. Germline V gene sequence: CDR1 SNHLY, CDR2 FYNNEI. This CDR3 spans 11 amino acids. Between the trimmed V and J ends, which lost 4 bases and 11 bases, there was a span of 9 bases. CDR3 loop: CASSVRVTQHF. CDR3 DNA sequence: TGTGCCAGCAGTGTGAGGGTCACCCAGCATTTT.

V is TRBV6-2 or TRBV6-3 and J is TRBJ1-1, with D perhaps matching TRBD1 (5 bases). The CDR3 is 10 amino acids. CDR1 and CDR2 from the germline V gene are MNHEY and SVGEGT. Trimming pared 6 bases from V and 10 bases from J, leaving 9 bases between. The CDR3, as DNA: TGTGCCAGCAGCGGACAACGAGCTTTCTTT. Amino acids: CASSGQRAFF.

J is TRBJ2-7 and V is TRBV7-9; weak D call: TRBD1 (6 bases). CDR3 size: 15 residues. Looked up from germline, CDR1 is SEHNR and CDR2 is FQNEAQ (reference sequence). Trimming took 1 base from V and 5 from J, leaving 15 bases between them. The CDR3 sequence: CASSLVEAGAHEQYF. The CDR3 region has the DNA TGTGCCAGCAGCTTAGTCGAGGCAGGGGCGCACGAGCAGTACTTC. Using reference TRBV7-9 and TRBJ2-7 for the parts outside the CDR3, the full variable domain is DTGVSQNPRHKITKRGQNVTFRCDPISEHNRLYWYRQTLGQGPEFLTYFQNEAQLEKSRLLSDRFSAERPKGSFSTLEIQRTEQGDSAMYLCASSLVEAGAHEQYFGPGTRLTVT.

CDR3 in DNA: TGTGCCTGGAGTAGGAGGCCTCCGGTAGAAGCTTTCTTT. It specifies CAWSRRPPVEAFF. This chain joins TRBV30 and TRBJ1-1; no clear D. Germline V gene sequence: CDR1 GTSNPN, CDR2 SVGIG (reference sequence). The V and J ends lost 2 bases and 8 bases respectively, with 15 bases between them. The CDR3 is made up of 13 amino acids. The full variable domain, rest sourced from reference TRBV30 and TRBJ1-1, is SQTIHQWPATLVQPVGSPLSLECTVEGTSNPNLYWYRQAAGRGLQLLFYSVGIGQISSEVPQNLSASRPQDRQFILSSKKLLLSDSGFYLCAWSRRPPVEAFFGQGTRLTVV.

This rearrangement joins TRBV27 to TRBJ2-7; possible D gene TRBD2, 6 bases. This CDR3 has 16 amino acids. Trimming left V 5 bases short and J 1 base short, with 18 bases between. CDR1 MNHEY and CDR2 SMNVEV come from the germline V gene (reference sequence). The chain's CDR3 is CASSPGRGITSYEQYF. As DNA, the CDR3 is TGTGCCAGCAGTCCCGGACGCGGGATAACTTCCTACGAGCAGTACTTC.

As for this clone: One base away lies a much larger clone, so this may be a sequencing read error. This sequence joins TRBV5-8 and TRBJ2-1; 15 bases agree with TRBD2. The CDR3 covers 15 residues. J was trimmed by 6 bases and V by 4 bases; bases with no gene match: 2. Germline V CDR1 and CDR2: SGHTS, YDEGEE. The CDR3 DNA is TGTGCCAGCAGCGAGGGACTAGCGGGAGGCAATGAGCAGTTCTTC. Amino acids: CASSEGLAGGNEQFF.

This chain uses TRBV9 with TRBJ1-6, with 8 bases identical to TRBD1. The CDR3 totals 16 residues. Germline V CDR1 and CDR2: SGDLS, YYNGEE. Germline trimming cut 0 bases from V and 7 bases from J; bases unmatched to any gene: 6. This CDR3 reads CASSVGGQGANSPLHF. In nucleotides, the CDR3 is TGTGCCAGCAGCGTAGGAGGGCAGGGGGCGAATTCACCCCTCCACTTT.

The rearrangement joins TRBV6-2 or TRBV6-3 to TRBJ2-1; D is unresolved. The CDR3 is made up of 14 amino acids. Trimming stripped 2 bases from V and 4 bases from J, with 9 bases between. Germline loops: CDR1 MNHEY, CDR2 SVGEGT. CDR3 residues: CASSYGDGYNEQFF. Here the CDR3 DNA reads TGTGCCAGCAGTTACGGAGACGGATACAATGAGCAGTTCTTC.

The chain carries TRBV5-1 and TRBJ2-7; TRBD2 matches 10 bases. CDR3 length: 14 residues. The germline V gene encodes CDR1 SGHRS and CDR2 YFSETQ. Losses at the gene ends were 0 bases for V and 5 bases for J; bases not matched to a gene: 2. The CDR3 DNA reads as TGCGCCAGCAGCTTGGGGCTAGCGGGAGACGAGCAGTACTTC. Protein product: CASSLGLAGDEQYF.

V usage is TRBV24-1 and J usage is TRBJ1-5; D uncertain. Germline-derived CDR1 and CDR2 are KGHDR and SFDVKD. The CDR3 loop spans 12 amino acids. V lost 3 bases and J 8 bases, leaving 7 bases between the germline ends. In DNA form, the CDR3 reads TGTGCCACCAGTGATAGTACAGAGCCCCAGCATTTT. It specifies CATSDSTEPQHF.

The CDR3 region is CASSYRDRDTIYF. In DNA form, the CDR3 reads TGTGCCAGCAGTTATCGGGATCGGGACACCATATATTTT. The J gene is TRBJ1-3, the V gene TRBV12-3 or TRBV12-4, with unresolved D. V was clipped by 4 bases and J by 8 bases, with 12 bases between them. The length of the CDR3 is 13 residues.

The J gene is TRBJ2-6, the V gene TRBV20-1; D is unclear. V was trimmed by 3 bases and J by 1 base, leaving 22 bases between them. CDR3 length: 19 residues. In germline, CDR1 is DFQATT, CDR2 SNEGSKA (reference sequence). The CDR3: CSASERYMPVGSGANVLTF. The CDR3 DNA is TGCAGTGCTAGTGAGAGGTATATGCCCGTTGGGTCTGGGGCCAACGTCCTGACTTTC.

J is TRBJ2-4 and V is TRBV6-2 or TRBV6-3, with 9 nucleotides matching TRBD1. V was pared by 7 bases and J by 3 bases, with 10 bases of the junction left unmatched. The CDR3 runs to 16 residues. The germline V gene encodes CDR1 MNHEY and CDR2 SVGEGT. CDR3 nucleotide sequence: TGTGCCAGCAACCCCGGGACAGGGTTACGCAAAAACATTCAGTACTTC. The encoded protein is CASNPGTGLRKNIQYF.

This clone showed up just once. V is TRBV29-1 and J is TRBJ2-3, with 10 bases identical to TRBD1. CDR3 size: 14 residues. Germline assignment: CDR1 SQVTM and CDR2 ANQGSEA. With V trimmed by 4 bases and J by 4 bases, 5 bases remained unmatched. CDR3 in DNA: TGCAGCGTTGGACAGGGGGCTAACCCAGATACGCAGTATTTT. Translating it yields CSVGQGANPDTQYF.

The rearrangement joins TRBV7-9 to TRBJ1-1, with TRBD1 matching 7 bases. Trimming at V came to 5 bases and at J to 1 base, leaving 7 bases not matched to a gene. Germline CDR1 SEHNR, CDR2 FQNEAQ (reference sequence). The CDR3 totals 15 residues. The CDR3 sequence: CASSRTRQGNTEAFF. The CDR3 DNA reads as TGTGCCAGCAGCAGAACCCGACAGGGGAACACTGAAGCTTTCTTT.

The chain links TRBV6-5 to TRBJ2-1, with no clear D. CDR3 length: 13 amino acids. Germline loops: CDR1 MNHEY, CDR2 SVGAGI. Trimming left V 2 bases short and J 5 bases short, with 7 bases between. The CDR3 here is CASSYPEDNEQFF. CDR3 in DNA: TGTGCCAGCAGTTACCCAGAGGACAATGAGCAGTTCTTC.

This chain joins TRBV6-4 and TRBJ2-3; TRBD2 agrees at 11 bases. The CDR3 spans 16 residues. V was clipped by 5 bases and J by 2 bases; unmatched bases: 6. Germline V gene lookup returns CDR1 MRHNA and CDR2 SNTAGT. The CDR3: CASSTGLAGSTDTQYF. The CDR3 nucleotides read TGTGCCAGCAGTACCGGACTAGCGGGTTCCACAGATACGCAGTATTTT.

This clone has more than one count but fewer than ten. The CDR3 is CASSFGTEGRYEQYF. DNA for the CDR3: TGTGCCAGCAGTTTCGGGACGGAGGGGAGGTACGAGCAGTACTTC. The chain combines TRBV27 with TRBJ2-7; maybe TRBD2 (6 bases). V dropped 3 bases and J dropped 4 bases, with 16 bases sitting between them. This CDR3 is built from 15 residues. Germline lookup yields CDR1 MNHEY and CDR2 SMNVEV (reference sequence).

This rearrangement joins TRBV29-1 to TRBJ2-7; D unclear. Germline values: CDR1 SQVTM, CDR2 ANQGSEA. The CDR3 contains 11 residues. Trimming took 7 bases from V and 7 from J, leaving 14 bases between them. The CDR3 loop is CSAGFEVEQYF. CDR3 sequence (DNA): TGCAGCGCCGGTTTTGAGGTTGAGCAGTACTTC.

This clone was counted a single time. The V and J genes are TRBV6-1 and TRBJ1-3; D gene uncertain. Germline CDR1 is MNHNS and CDR2 is SASEGT. Between the trimmed V and J ends, which lost 3 bases and 4 bases, there was a span of 10 bases. The CDR3 has 14 residues. CDR3 DNA sequence: TGTGCCAGCAGTGATCAGTTTTTGGGAAACACCATATATTTT. It encodes CASSDQFLGNTIYF.